Listed here are 32 T cell receptor beta chains from one sample, sequenced in a study of blood T cell repertoires in COVID-19. Sequenced by immunoSEQ multiplex PCR; TCRdb stores in-frame clones only, minus some. The table lists 150,000 to 200,000 clones, roughly 85% of them singletons. What was sequenced was peripheral blood. All receptors derive from a human donor in a cohort sampled during active COVID-19.

The chain is built from TRBV5-1 and TRBJ2-7, with D maybe TRBD1 (5 bases). Trimming took off 4 bases at V and 5 bases at J, with 19 bases between the two ends. The germline V gene encodes CDR1 SGHRS and CDR2 YFSETQ. The CDR3 sequence is 15 residues long. CDR3 in amino acids: CASSPGSPATDEQYF. CDR3 sequence (DNA): TGCGCCAGCAGCCCAGGGTCCCCAGCAACAGACGAGCAGTACTTC.

The V call is TRBV30, the J call TRBJ1-4; 8 positions agree with TRBD1. V lost 0 bases and J lost 5; bases outside the gene matches: 2. Germline CDR1 GTSNPN, CDR2 SVGIG (reference sequence). The length of the CDR3 is 14 residues. DNA for the CDR3: TGTGCCTGGAGTGTCAGGGGGCCAAATGAAAAACTGTTTTTT. It codes for CAWSVRGPNEKLFF.

The chain recombines TRBV9 with TRBJ2-7, with TRBD1 matching 8 bases. With V trimmed by 3 bases and J by 1 base, 6 bases remained unmatched. Germline CDR1 and CDR2: SGDLS and YYNGEE. This CDR3 region has 15 residues. CDR3 protein: CASSASGGISYEQYF. As DNA, the CDR3 is TGTGCCAGCAGCGCCTCAGGGGGCATTTCCTACGAGCAGTACTTC.

This sequence joins TRBV5-4 and TRBJ1-1, with D possibly being TRBD1 (6 bases). The V and J ends lost 5 bases and 4 bases respectively, with 12 bases between them. The CDR3 totals 13 residues. Germline assignment: CDR1 SGHNT and CDR2 YYREEE (reference sequence). In nucleotides, the CDR3 is TGTGCCAGCAGTAATACAGGGAGCACTGAAGCTTTCTTT. Its protein product is CASSNTGSTEAFF.

The chain combines TRBV6-1 with TRBJ1-4; a weak D match, TRBD1 (6 bases). CDR1 is MNHNS and CDR2 is SASEGT in the germline V gene. The length of the CDR3 is 17 residues. Trimming took off 0 bases at V and 7 bases at J, with 18 bases between the two ends. CDR3 DNA sequence: TGTGCCAGCAGTGAAGCCCTAGTGCAGGGGTCGGGTGAAAAACTGTTTTTT. Amino acid sequence: CASSEALVQGSGEKLFF.

The chain carries TRBV28 and TRBJ2-7; 11 positions agree with TRBD2. This CDR3 comprises 18 residues. The germline V gene encodes CDR1 MDHEN and CDR2 SYDVKM. The V and J ends lost 4 bases and 1 base, in that order; junction bases with no gene match: 12. The CDR3 protein is CASSYPVTASGGSYEQYF. The CDR3 DNA reads as TGTGCCAGCAGTTACCCTGTTACGGCTAGCGGGGGGTCCTACGAGCAGTACTTC.

This clone was picked up one time. The chain recombines TRBV24-1 with TRBJ2-5; 10 bases agree with TRBD1. The V gene's germline CDR1 is KGHDR and CDR2 SFDVKD. J was trimmed by 2 bases and V by 4 bases; bases with no gene match: 6. The CDR3 contains 16 residues. CDR3 sequence (DNA): TGTGCCACCAGTGACAAGGACAGGGGGACACAAGAGACCCAGTACTTC. Amino acids: CATSDKDRGTQETQYF.

The gene calls are TRBV27 and TRBJ2-5, with 9 positions matching TRBD2. The germline V gene has CDR1 MNHEY and CDR2 SMNVEV (reference sequence). CDR3 size: 19 residues. Unmatched junction bases numbered 12, after V lost 1 base and J lost 0 bases. CDR3: CASSLYRSRGRGDQETQYF. Written as DNA, the CDR3 is TGTGCCAGCAGTTTATACCGGTCCCGCGGGAGGGGAGACCAAGAGACCCAGTACTTC.

CDR3 protein: CATSRGTSGGHEQYF. CDR3 nucleotides: TGTGCCACCAGCAGAGGGACTAGCGGGGGTCACGAGCAGTACTTC. The chain has TRBV15 and TRBJ2-7, with 13 positions matching TRBD2. The germline V gene has CDR1 LNHNV and CDR2 YYDKDF (reference sequence). The CDR3 runs to 15 residues. V lost 1 base to trimming and J lost 5 bases; unmatched junction nucleotides: 2.

This chain links TRBV11-3 with TRBJ2-1, with D possibly matching TRBD1 (6 bases). Trimming took 2 bases from V and 10 from J, leaving 12 bases between them. Germline V lookup: CDR1 SGHNT, CDR2 YENEEA. The CDR3 spans 13 residues. Written as DNA, the CDR3 is TGTGCCAGCAGCTTAATACAGGGAGACGAGCAGTTCTTC. The encoded protein is CASSLIQGDEQFF.

The J gene is TRBJ1-3, the V gene TRBV27; 8 nucleotides line up with TRBD1. The CDR3 is 16 residues long. Trimming took 2 bases from V and 0 from J; bases not matched to a gene: 3. CDR1 is MNHEY, CDR2 SMNVEV, per germline (reference sequence). For the CDR3, the DNA is TGTGCCAGCAGTTTACTTGGACAGGGCTCTGGAAACACCATATATTTT. This gives the protein CASSLLGQGSGNTIYF.

The chain joins TRBV7-9 to TRBJ2-2, with TRBD1 identical over 9 bases. Trimming cost V 8 bases and J 3 bases; bases outside gene matches: 7. The CDR3 sequence is 15 residues long. Germline CDR1 SEHNR, CDR2 FQNEAQ (reference sequence). The CDR3 loop is CASGKRDRDTGELFF. CDR3 in DNA: TGTGCCAGCGGCAAGAGGGACAGGGACACCGGGGAGCTGTTTTTT.

V and J are TRBV5-1 and TRBJ2-3; D possibly corresponds to TRBD1 (5 bases). Between the trimmed V and J ends, which lost 0 bases and 1 base, there was a span of 6 bases. CDR1 is SGHRS, CDR2 YFSETQ, per germline. The CDR3 has 14 amino acids. CDR3 amino acids: CASSLEGGTDTQYF. CDR3 DNA sequence: TGCGCCAGCAGCTTGGAAGGGGGCACAGATACGCAGTATTTT.

The V call is TRBV6-5, the J call TRBJ1-6; D is unclear. Trimming pared 4 bases from V and 6 bases from J, leaving 16 bases between. The CDR3 extends over 16 amino acids. Germline V gene lookup returns CDR1 MNHEY and CDR2 SVGAGI. CDR3: CASSLSSRQANSPLHF. The CDR3 nucleotides read TGTGCCAGCAGTTTATCGAGCAGGCAAGCTAATTCACCCCTCCACTTT.

The chain has TRBV5-5 and TRBJ2-4; weak D call: TRBD2 (5 bases). Germline V gene lookup returns CDR1 SGHKS and CDR2 YYEKEE (reference sequence). This CDR3 is built from 15 residues. Trimming took off 5 bases at V and 0 bases at J, with 12 bases between the two ends. This CDR3 is CASSPGILAKNIQYF. The CDR3, as DNA: TGTGCCAGCAGTCCCGGGATCTTAGCCAAAAACATTCAGTACTTC. The entire variable domain, with the rest obtained from reference TRBV5-5 and TRBJ2-4, is as follows: DAGVTQSPTHLIKTRGQQVTLRCSPISGHKSVSWYQQVLGQGPQFIFQYYEKEERGRGNFPDRFSARQFPNYSSELNVNALLLGDSALYLCASSPGILAKNIQYFGAGTRLSVL.

This rearrangement joins TRBV7-9 to TRBJ2-5; D call uncertain. Trimming pared 3 bases from V and 1 base from J, leaving 18 bases between. Germline V gene lookup returns CDR1 SEHNR and CDR2 FQNEAQ (reference sequence). The CDR3 consists of 17 residues. For the CDR3, the DNA is TGTGCCAGCAGCTTGGGTCAACTCACCCCAGGCCAAGAGACCCAGTACTTC. This codes for CASSLGQLTPGQETQYF.

The chain is built from TRBV7-9 and TRBJ2-7; maybe TRBD1 (6 bases). Trimming left V 4 bases short and J 6 bases short, with 13 bases between. Germline V gene sequence: CDR1 SEHNR, CDR2 FQNEAQ (reference sequence). This CDR3 is 13 amino acids long. CDR3 loop: CASSSTGPPEQYF. The DNA for the CDR3 is TGTGCCAGCAGCTCGACAGGTCCCCCCGAGCAGTACTTC.

This clone was recorded only once. J is TRBJ2-7 and V is TRBV6-1, with a possible D match to TRBD1 (6 bases). Germline lookup yields CDR1 MNHNS and CDR2 SASEGT. The length of the CDR3 is 16 residues. The V end lost 2 bases, the J end lost 6 bases, and 20 bases lay between the germline ends. Here the CDR3 DNA reads TGTGCCAGCAGTGAAAATCTCGCAGGGGCCCCCTCCGAGCAGTACTTC. This translates into CASSENLAGAPSEQYF.

The rearrangement links TRBV3-1 (or the pseudogene TRBV3-2) to TRBJ2-1, with 14 bases identical to TRBD2. CDR1 is LGHDT and CDR2 is YNNKEL in the germline V gene (reference sequence). The V and J ends lost 1 base and 7 bases, in that order; junction bases with no gene match: 6. The CDR3 extends over 17 amino acids. CDR3 in amino acids: CASSQGPGLAGVNEQFF. The CDR3 DNA reads TGTGCCAGCAGCCAAGGGCCGGGACTAGCGGGGGTAAATGAGCAGTTCTTC.

The chain couples TRBV28 to TRBJ2-7; 7 bases line up with TRBD2. The junction had 2 bases not matched to a gene; V was cut back by 3 bases and J by 3 bases. The germline V gene encodes CDR1 MDHEN and CDR2 SYDVKM. This CDR3 contains 13 residues. The CDR3 spells CASSLASGYEQYF. The CDR3 DNA sequence: TGTGCCAGCAGTTTGGCTAGCGGCTACGAGCAGTACTTC.

This clone came up a few times. This chain links TRBV5-4 with TRBJ1-6; 7 bases map to TRBD1. V lost 4 bases, J lost 10 bases, and 5 bases stayed unmatched. Germline V gives CDR1 SGHNT, CDR2 YYREEE (reference sequence). The CDR3 contains 13 residues. In DNA form, the CDR3 reads TGTGCCAGCAGCGATCACAGGGGATCACCCCTCCACTTT. It yields the protein CASSDHRGSPLHF.

This clone was seen a single time. The chain recombines TRBV5-1 with TRBJ2-7; no definite D call. The germline gives CDR1 SGHRS, CDR2 YFSETQ. Deletions cut 0 bases from V and 0 bases from J, with 10 bases between. This CDR3 contains 15 residues. CDR3 in DNA: TGCGCCAGCAGCTTGGTAGCCGGCCTCTCCTACGAGCAGTACTTC. Translated, it gives CASSLVAGLSYEQYF.

For this clone: The sample holds other DNA sequences that translate to the same CDR3. The rearrangement links TRBV9 to TRBJ2-3; unclear D gene. The V gene lost 0 bases and the J gene lost 0 bases, with 5 bases spanning the gap. CDR1 and CDR2 (germline): SGDLS, YYNGEE. The CDR3 covers 14 residues. CDR3 DNA: TGTGCCAGCAGCGTAGCGGGTAGCACAGATACGCAGTATTTT. This sequence encodes CASSVAGSTDTQYF.

The chain has TRBV30 and TRBJ1-3; 7 bases align to TRBD1. Trimming at V came to 3 bases and at J to 3 bases, leaving 11 bases not matched to a gene. Germline V gene lookup returns CDR1 GTSNPN and CDR2 SVGIG (reference sequence). This CDR3 region has 16 residues. The DNA for the CDR3 is TGTGCCTGGAGCTTTCCGGGACAGAAGTTTGGAAACACCATATATTTT. Translation: CAWSFPGQKFGNTIYF.

This clone occurred a few times. The chain joins TRBV19 to TRBJ1-1; tentatively, D is TRBD1 (5 bases). The CDR3 length is 16 residues. Trimming pared 4 bases from V and 5 bases from J, leaving 20 bases between. Germline V gene lookup returns CDR1 LNHDA and CDR2 SQIVND (reference sequence). The CDR3 nucleotides are TGTGCCAGTAGTAACCTCCGGGACCCCGGAGGGACTGAAGCTTTCTTT. Residues: CASSNLRDPGGTEAFF.

The chain is built from TRBV19 and TRBJ1-3; D is possibly TRBD1 (5 bases). This CDR3 contains 17 residues. Trimming stripped 4 bases from V and 3 bases from J, with 19 bases between. Looked up from germline, CDR1 is LNHDA and CDR2 is SQIVND (reference sequence). This CDR3 reads CASSKANRGSYGNTIYF. CDR3 sequence (DNA): TGTGCCAGTAGTAAGGCCAATAGGGGATCGTATGGAAACACCATATATTTT.

V gene TRBV7-9 combines with J gene TRBJ1-2; D might be TRBD1 (6 bases). This CDR3 contains 13 residues. V was clipped by 1 base and J by 8 bases, with 11 bases between them. Germline V gene data show CDR1 as SEHNR and CDR2 as FQNEAQ (reference sequence). CDR3 loop: CASSLVRGLGYTF. CDR3 in DNA: TGTGCCAGCAGCTTAGTCAGGGGCCTCGGCTACACCTTC.

The V call is TRBV3-1 (or the pseudogene TRBV3-2), the J call TRBJ1-1; D gene unclear. CDR3 length: 14 amino acids. CDR1 and CDR2 (germline): LGHDT, YNNKEL (reference sequence). Trimming shortened V by 1 base and J by 4 bases, and 10 bases separated the two germline ends. CDR3 protein: CASSQVSGSTEAFF. The DNA for the CDR3 is TGTGCCAGCAGCCAAGTTTCGGGGTCCACTGAAGCTTTCTTT.

This rearrangement joins TRBV11-3 to TRBJ2-1, with 10 bases that match TRBD2. V gave up 2 bases and J gave up 13 bases; unmatched junction bases: 11. The CDR3 contains 15 residues. The germline V gene has CDR1 SGHNT and CDR2 YENEEA. Written as DNA, the CDR3 is TGTGCCAGCAGCTTATTGGTCGAGCGGGGGGGGTTTCAGTTCTTC. Translated, it gives CASSLLVERGGFQFF.

The rearrangement joins TRBV7-9 to TRBJ1-2; D possibly corresponds to TRBD1 (6 bases). The germline V gene has CDR1 SEHNR and CDR2 FQNEAQ (reference sequence). The CDR3 spans 13 residues. V was cut by 0 bases and J by 8 bases, with 10 bases left in between. The CDR3 spells CASSLAQGRGYTF. The CDR3 region has the DNA TGTGCCAGCAGCTTAGCACAGGGTCGGGGCTACACCTTC.

V and J are TRBV5-1 and TRBJ2-3; TRBD1 matches at 9 bases. CDR1 is SGHRS and CDR2 is YFSETQ in the germline V gene. This CDR3 is built from 16 residues. Losses at the gene ends were 2 bases for V and 3 bases for J; bases not matched to a gene: 7. CDR3 residues: CASSFLPGQGTDTQYF. Written as DNA, the CDR3 is TGCGCCAGCAGCTTCTTGCCGGGACAGGGTACAGATACGCAGTATTTT.

The chain has TRBV6-6 and TRBJ1-2; perhaps TRBD1 as D (6 bases). CDR1 MNHNY and CDR2 SVGAGI come from the germline V gene (reference sequence). V lost 2 bases to trimming and J lost 5 bases, with 15 bases between them. The CDR3 extends over 15 amino acids. CDR3 nucleotide sequence: TGTGCCAGCAGTTACGCTCCCCACAGGGAGTATGGCTACACCTTC. Translated, it gives CASSYAPHREYGYTF.